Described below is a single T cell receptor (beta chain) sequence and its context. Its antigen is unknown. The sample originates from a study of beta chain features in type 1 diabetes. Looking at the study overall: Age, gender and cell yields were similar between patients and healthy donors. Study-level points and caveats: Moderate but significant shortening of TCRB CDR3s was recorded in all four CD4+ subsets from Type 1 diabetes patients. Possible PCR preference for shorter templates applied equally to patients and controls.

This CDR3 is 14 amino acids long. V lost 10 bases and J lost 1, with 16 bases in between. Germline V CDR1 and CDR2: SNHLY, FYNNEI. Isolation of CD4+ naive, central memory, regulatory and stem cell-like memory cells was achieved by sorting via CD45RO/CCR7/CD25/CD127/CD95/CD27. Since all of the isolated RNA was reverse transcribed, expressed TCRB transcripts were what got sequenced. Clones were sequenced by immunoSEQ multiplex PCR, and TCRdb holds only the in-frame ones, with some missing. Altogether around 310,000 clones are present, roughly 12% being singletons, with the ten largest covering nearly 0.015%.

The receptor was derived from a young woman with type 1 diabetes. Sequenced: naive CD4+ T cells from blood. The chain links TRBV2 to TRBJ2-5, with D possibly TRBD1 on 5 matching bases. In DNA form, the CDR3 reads TGTGCCACCCCGAAGAAGGGGTTCCAAGAGACCCAGTACTTC. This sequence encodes CATPKKGFQETQYF.